This T cell receptor beta chain was identified in a study of blood T cell repertoires in COVID-19. Authors' processing steps: Using reference gene primer amplification, nucleated cell counts were estimated. Clones were sequenced by immunoSEQ multiplex PCR, and TCRdb holds only the in-frame ones, with some missing. The V and J calls and clone size are taken from that table; D and trimming were inferred from the DNA. This sample has about 180,000 clones, with 80% to 90% found just once. V was shortened by 5 bases and J by 0 bases, with 11 bases between the two germline ends. CDR1 is MNHEY, CDR2 SMNVEV, per germline (reference sequence). The CDR3 sequence is 15 residues long.

The sample was peripheral blood. This chain connects TRBV27 to TRBJ2-1; no reliable D call. The sequence was collected from a man in his fifties with active or convalescent COVID-19. The CDR3 loop reads CASSKILRSYNEQFF. The DNA for the CDR3 is TGTGCCAGCAGTAAGATACTGCGCTCCTACAATGAGCAGTTCTTC.